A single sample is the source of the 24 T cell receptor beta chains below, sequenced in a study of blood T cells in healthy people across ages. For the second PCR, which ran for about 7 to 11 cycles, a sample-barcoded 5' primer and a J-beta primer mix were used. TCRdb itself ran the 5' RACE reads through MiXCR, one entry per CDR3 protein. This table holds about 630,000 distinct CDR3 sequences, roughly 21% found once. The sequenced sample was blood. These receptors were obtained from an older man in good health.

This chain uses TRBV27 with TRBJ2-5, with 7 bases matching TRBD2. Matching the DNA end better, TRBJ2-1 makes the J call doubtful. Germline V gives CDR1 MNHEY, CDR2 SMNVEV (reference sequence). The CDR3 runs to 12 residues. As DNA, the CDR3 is TGTGCCAGCAGTGAGACTAGCCGGTATCAGTTCTTC. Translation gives CASSETSRYQFF.

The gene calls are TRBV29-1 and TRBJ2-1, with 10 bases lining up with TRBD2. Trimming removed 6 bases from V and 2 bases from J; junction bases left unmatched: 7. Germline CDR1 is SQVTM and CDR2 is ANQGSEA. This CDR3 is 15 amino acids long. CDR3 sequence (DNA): TGCAGCGTGTCCGGGACTAGCGAAGCCTACAATGAGCAGTTCTTC. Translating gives CSVSGTSEAYNEQFF.

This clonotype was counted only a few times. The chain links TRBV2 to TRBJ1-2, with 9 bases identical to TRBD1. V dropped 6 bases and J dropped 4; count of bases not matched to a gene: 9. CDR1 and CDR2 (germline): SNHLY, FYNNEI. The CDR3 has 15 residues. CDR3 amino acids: CASSDQTGQGYGYTF. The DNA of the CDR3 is TGTGCCAGCAGCGACCAGACGGGACAGGGCTATGGCTACACCTTC.

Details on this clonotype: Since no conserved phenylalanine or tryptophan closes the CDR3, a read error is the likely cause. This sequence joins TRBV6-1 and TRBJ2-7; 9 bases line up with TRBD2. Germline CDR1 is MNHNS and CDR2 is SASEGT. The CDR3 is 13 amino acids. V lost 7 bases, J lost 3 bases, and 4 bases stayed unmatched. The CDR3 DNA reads TGTGCCAGCATCGCTAGCGGGATCTACGAGCAGTACTTA. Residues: CASIASGIYEQYL.

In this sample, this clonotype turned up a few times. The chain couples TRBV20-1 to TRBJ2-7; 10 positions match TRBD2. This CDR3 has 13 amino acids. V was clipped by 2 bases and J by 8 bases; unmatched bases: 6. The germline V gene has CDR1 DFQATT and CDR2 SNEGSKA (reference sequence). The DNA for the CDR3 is TGCAGTGCTAGAACTAGCGGGACGTACAAGCAGTACTTC. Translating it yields CSARTSGTYKQYF.

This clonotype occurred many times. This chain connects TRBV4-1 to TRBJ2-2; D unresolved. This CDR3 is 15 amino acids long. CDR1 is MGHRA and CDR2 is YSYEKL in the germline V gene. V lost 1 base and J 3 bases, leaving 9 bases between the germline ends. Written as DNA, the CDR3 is TGCGCCAGCAGCCAAGGGTACACATACACCGGGGAGCTGTTTTTT. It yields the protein CASSQGYTYTGELFF.

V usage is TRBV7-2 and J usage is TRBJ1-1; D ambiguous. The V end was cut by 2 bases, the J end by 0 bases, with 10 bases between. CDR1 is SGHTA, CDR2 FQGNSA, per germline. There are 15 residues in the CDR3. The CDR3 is CASSLYPQMNTEAFF. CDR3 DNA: TGTGCCAGCAGCTTATATCCCCAGATGAACACTGAAGCTTTCTTT.

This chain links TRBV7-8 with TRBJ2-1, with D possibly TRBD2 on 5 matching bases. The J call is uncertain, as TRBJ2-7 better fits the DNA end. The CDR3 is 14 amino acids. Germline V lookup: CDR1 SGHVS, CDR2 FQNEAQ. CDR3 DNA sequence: TGTGCCAGCAGGGAGAGGACTGTTACCTACGAGCAGTACTTC. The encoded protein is CASRERTVTYEQYF.

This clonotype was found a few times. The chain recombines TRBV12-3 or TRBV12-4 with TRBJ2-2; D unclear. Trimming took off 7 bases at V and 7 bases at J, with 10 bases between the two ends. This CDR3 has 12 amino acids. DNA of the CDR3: TGTGCCAGCACTAATATGGGCGGGGAGCTGTTTTTT. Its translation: CASTNMGGELFF.

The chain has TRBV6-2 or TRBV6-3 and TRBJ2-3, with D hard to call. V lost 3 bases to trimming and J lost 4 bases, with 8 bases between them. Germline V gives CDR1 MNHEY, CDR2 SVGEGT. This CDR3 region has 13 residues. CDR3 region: CASSYISADTQYF. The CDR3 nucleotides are TGTGCCAGCAGTTATATAAGCGCAGATACGCAGTATTTT.

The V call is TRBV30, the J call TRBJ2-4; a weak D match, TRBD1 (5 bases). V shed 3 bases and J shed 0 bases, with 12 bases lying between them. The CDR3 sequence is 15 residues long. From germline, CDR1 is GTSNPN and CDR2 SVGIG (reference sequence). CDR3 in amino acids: CAWRGQGSAKNIQYF. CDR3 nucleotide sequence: TGTGCCTGGAGAGGGCAGGGATCAGCCAAAAACATTCAGTACTTC. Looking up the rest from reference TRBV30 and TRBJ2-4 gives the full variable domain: SQTIHQWPATLVQPVGSPLSLECTVEGTSNPNLYWYRQAAGRGLQLLFYSVGIGQISSEVPQNLSASRPQDRQFILSSKKLLLSDSGFYLCAWRGQGSAKNIQYFGAGTRLSVL.

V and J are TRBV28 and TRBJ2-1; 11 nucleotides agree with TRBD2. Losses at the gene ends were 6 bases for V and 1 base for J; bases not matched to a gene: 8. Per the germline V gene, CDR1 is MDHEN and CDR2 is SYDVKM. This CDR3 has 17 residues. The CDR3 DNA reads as TGTGCCAGCAGCCCCTCGGGACTAGCGGCTTCCTACAATGAGCAGTTCTTC. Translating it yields CASSPSGLAASYNEQFF.

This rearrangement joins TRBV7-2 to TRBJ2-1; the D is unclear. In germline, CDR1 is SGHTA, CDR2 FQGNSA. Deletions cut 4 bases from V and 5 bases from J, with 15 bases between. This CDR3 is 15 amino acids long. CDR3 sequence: CASSSPPTPNNEQFF. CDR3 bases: TGTGCCAGCAGCTCACCGCCAACCCCAAACAATGAGCAGTTCTTC.

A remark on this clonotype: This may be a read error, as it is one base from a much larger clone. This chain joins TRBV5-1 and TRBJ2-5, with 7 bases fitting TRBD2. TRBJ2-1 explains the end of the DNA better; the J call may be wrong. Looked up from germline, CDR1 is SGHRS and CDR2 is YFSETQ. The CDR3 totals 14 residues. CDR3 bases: TGCGCCAGCAGTCAGCGGGGCGGGTACAATGAGCAGTTCTTC. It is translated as CASSQRGGYNEQFF.

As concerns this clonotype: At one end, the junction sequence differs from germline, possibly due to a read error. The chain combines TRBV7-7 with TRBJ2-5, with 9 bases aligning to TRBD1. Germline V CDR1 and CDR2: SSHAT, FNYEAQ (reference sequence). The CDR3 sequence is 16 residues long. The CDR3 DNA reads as TGTGCTAGCAGCTTAGGGGACAGGGCCTCCCAAGAGACCCAGTACTTC. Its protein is CASSLGDRASQETQYF.

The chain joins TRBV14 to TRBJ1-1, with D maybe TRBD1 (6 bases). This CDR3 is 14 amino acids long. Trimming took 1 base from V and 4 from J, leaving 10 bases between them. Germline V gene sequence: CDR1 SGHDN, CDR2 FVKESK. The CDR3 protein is CASSQVPGATEAFF. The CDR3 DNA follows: TGTGCCAGCAGCCAAGTTCCGGGGGCCACTGAAGCTTTCTTT. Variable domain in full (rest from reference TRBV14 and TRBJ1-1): EAGVTQFPSHSVIEKGQTVTLRCDPISGHDNLYWYRRVMGKEIKFLLHFVKESKQDESGMPNNRFLAERTGGTYSTLKVQPAELEDSGVYFCASSQVPGATEAFFGQGTRLTVV.

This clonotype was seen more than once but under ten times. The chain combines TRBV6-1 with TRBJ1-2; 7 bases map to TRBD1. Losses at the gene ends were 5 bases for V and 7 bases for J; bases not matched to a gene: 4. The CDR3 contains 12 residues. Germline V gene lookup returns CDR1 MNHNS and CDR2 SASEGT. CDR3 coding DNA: TGTGCCAGCAGTTCCCAGGGGGTTGGCTACACCTTC. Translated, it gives CASSSQGVGYTF.

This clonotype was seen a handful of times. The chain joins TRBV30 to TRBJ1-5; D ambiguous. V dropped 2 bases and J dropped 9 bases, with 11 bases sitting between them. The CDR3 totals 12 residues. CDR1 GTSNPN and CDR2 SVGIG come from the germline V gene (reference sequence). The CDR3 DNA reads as TGTGCCTGGAGTCCCCCTGACTCGCCCCAGCATTTT. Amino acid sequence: CAWSPPDSPQHF.

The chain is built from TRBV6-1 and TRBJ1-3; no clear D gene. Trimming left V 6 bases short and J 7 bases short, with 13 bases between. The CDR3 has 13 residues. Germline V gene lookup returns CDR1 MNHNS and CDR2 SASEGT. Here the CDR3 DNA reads TGTGCCAGCAGCCCGTCCGGATTCAACACCATATATTTT. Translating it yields CASSPSGFNTIYF.

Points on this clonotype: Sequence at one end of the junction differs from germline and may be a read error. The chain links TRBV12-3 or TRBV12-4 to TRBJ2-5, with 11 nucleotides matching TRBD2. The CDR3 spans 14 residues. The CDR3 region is CASSIAGGGETQYF. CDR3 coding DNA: TGTGCCAGCAGTATAGCGGGAGGGGGAGAGACCCAGTACTTC.

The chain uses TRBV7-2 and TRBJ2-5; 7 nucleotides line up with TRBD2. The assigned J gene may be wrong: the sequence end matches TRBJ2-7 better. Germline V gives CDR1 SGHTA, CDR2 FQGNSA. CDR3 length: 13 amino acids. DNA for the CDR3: TGTGCCAGCAGTTTTGGCGGGAGCCACGAGCAGTACTTC. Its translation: CASSFGGSHEQYF.

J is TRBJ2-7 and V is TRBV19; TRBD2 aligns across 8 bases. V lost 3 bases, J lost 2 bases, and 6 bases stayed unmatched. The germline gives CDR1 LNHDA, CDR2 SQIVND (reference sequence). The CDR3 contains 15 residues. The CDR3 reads CASSIYAGGAYEQYF. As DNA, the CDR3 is TGTGCCAGTAGTATTTATGCGGGAGGCGCCTACGAGCAGTACTTC.

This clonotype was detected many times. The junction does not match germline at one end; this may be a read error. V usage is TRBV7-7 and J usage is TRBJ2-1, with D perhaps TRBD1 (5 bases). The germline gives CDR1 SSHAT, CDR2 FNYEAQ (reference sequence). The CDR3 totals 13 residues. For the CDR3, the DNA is TGTGCTAGCAGCCCCGCGGAAGGGGATGAGCAGTTCTTC. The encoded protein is CASSPAEGDEQFF. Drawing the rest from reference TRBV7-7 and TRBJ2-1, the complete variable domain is GAGVSQSPRYKVTKRGQDVTLRCDPISSHATLYWYQQALGQGPEFLTYFNYEAQPDKSGLPSDRFSAERPEGSISTLTIQRTEQRDSAMYRCASSPAEGDEQFFGPGTRLTVL.

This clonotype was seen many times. The CDR3 sequence is CASRAARAETQYF. In DNA form, the CDR3 reads TGTGCCAGCAGGGCAGCGCGTGCAGAGACCCAGTACTTC. The gene calls are TRBV6-6 and TRBJ2-5, with unresolved D. With 6 bases removed from V and 4 bases from J, the gap between germline ends came to 12 bases. From germline, CDR1 is MNHNY and CDR2 SVGAGI (reference sequence). This CDR3 has 13 amino acids.